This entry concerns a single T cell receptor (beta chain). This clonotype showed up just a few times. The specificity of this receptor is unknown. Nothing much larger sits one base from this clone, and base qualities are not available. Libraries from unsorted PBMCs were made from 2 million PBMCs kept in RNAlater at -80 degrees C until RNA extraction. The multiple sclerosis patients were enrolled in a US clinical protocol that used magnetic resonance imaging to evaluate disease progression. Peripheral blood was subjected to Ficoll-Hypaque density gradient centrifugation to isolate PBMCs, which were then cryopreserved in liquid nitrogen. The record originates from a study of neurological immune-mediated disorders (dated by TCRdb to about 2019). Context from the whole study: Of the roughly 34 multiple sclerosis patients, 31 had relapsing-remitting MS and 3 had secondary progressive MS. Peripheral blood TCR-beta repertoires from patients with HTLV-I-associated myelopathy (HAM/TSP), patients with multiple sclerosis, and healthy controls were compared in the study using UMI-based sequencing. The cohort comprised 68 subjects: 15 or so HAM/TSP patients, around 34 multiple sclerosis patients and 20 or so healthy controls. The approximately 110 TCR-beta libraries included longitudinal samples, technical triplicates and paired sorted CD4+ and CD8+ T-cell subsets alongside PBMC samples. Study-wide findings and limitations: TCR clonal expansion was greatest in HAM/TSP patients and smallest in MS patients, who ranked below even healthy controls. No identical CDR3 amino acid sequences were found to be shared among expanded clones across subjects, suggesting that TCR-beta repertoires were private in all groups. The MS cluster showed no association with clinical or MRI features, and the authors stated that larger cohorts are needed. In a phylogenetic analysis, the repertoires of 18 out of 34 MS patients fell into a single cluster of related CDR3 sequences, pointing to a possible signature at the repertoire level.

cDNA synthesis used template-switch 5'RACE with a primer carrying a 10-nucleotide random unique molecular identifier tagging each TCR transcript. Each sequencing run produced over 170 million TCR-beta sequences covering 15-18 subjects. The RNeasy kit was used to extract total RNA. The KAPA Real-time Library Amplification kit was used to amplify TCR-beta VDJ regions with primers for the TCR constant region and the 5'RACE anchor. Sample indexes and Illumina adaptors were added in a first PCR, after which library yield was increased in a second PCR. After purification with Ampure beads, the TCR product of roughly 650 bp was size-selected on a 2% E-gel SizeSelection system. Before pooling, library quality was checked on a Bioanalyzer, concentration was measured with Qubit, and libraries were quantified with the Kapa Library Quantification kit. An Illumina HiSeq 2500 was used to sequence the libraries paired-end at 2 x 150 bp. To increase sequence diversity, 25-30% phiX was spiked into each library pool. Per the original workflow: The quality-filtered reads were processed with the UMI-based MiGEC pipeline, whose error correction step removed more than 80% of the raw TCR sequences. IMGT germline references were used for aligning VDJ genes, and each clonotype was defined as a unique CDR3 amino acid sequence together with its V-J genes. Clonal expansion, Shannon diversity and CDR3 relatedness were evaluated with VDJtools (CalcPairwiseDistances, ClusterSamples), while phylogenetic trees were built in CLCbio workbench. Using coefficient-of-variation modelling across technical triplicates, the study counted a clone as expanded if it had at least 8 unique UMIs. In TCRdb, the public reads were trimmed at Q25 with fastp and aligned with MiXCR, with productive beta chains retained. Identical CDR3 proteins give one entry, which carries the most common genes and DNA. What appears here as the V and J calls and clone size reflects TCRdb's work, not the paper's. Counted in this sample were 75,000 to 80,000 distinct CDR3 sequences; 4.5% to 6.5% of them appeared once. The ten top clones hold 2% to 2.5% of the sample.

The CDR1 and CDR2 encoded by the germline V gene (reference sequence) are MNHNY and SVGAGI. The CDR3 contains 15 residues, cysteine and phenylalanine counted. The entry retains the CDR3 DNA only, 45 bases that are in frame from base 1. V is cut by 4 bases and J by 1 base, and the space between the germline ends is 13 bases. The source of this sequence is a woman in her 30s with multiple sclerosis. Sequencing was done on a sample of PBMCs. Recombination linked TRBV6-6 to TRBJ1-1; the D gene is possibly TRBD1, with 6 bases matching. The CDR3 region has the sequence CASSFPGQTNTEAFF. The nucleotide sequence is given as TGTGCCAGCAGTTTTCCCGGACAGACGAACACTGAAGCTTTCTTT.